This entry lists 31 T cell receptor beta chains sequenced from one sample in a study of OX40 agonist ivuxolimab in advanced cancers. Profiled with immunoSEQ multiplex PCR; TCRdb holds only in-frame clones, not every one. The sample has over 55,000 clones, about three quarters seen once; the top ten hold about 5%. The specimen comprised CD4+ or CD8+ T cells sorted from blood, sampled in a trial of the OX40 agonist ivuxolimab. The receptor set was obtained from an adult with an advanced solid tumor such as melanoma, head and neck, liver or kidney cancer.

The gene calls are TRBV5-5 and TRBJ2-7, with 7 bases fitting TRBD1. This CDR3 spans 16 amino acids. The trim removed 5 bases at V and 2 bases at J, leaving 13 bases unmatched. Looked up from germline, CDR1 is SGHKS and CDR2 is YYEKEE (reference sequence). CDR3 coding DNA: TGTGCCAGCAGTCGGGACAGCGATACTCAAGCCTACGAGCAGTACTTC. Amino acid sequence: CASSRDSDTQAYEQYF.

V gene TRBV5-4 combines with J gene TRBJ2-2; D uncertain. The germline V and J ends were trimmed by 4 bases and 6 bases, with 22 bases remaining between them. Germline V gene data show CDR1 as SGHNT and CDR2 as YYREEE (reference sequence). The CDR3 has 17 amino acids. The CDR3 region is CASSQEAPGSSAGELFF. CDR3 DNA sequence: TGTGCCAGCAGCCAAGAGGCTCCAGGCTCATCTGCCGGGGAGCTGTTTTTT.

The chain combines TRBV20-1 with TRBJ2-1; no reliable D call. V was cut by 3 bases and J by 10 bases, with 7 bases left in between. Germline lookup yields CDR1 DFQATT and CDR2 SNEGSKA (reference sequence). The CDR3 sequence is 10 residues long. For the CDR3, the DNA is TGCAGTGCTAGCCGTTGGGAGCAGTTCTTC. This sequence encodes CSASRWEQFF.

The rearrangement joins TRBV2 to TRBJ2-3, with a tentative D call TRBD2 (6 bases). The ends were cut back, 5 bases at V and 5 bases at J, with 17 bases in the middle. This CDR3 is 15 amino acids long. Germline-derived CDR1 and CDR2 are SNHLY and FYNNEI. CDR3 nucleotides: TGTGCCAGCAGTAAAGGGACTGCGATGGTAGATACGCAGTATTTT. Translation gives CASSKGTAMVDTQYF.

This chain links TRBV15 with TRBJ2-2, with D tentatively TRBD1 (5 bases). The germline V and J ends were trimmed by 1 base and 4 bases, with 10 bases remaining between them. The CDR3 contains 15 residues. From germline, CDR1 is LNHNV and CDR2 YYDKDF (reference sequence). The CDR3 nucleotides are TGTGCCACCAGCAGAGTACAGGTGTCCACCGGGGAGCTGTTTTTT. Its translation is CATSRVQVSTGELFF.

The V gene is TRBV18, the J gene TRBJ1-6, with D unclear. The germline V gene encodes CDR1 KGHSH and CDR2 LQKENI. V dropped 5 bases and J dropped 3 bases, with 8 bases sitting between them. CDR3 length equals 14 residues. The CDR3 DNA reads as TGTGCCAGCTCAGGGAAGGGCTATAATTCACCCCTCCACTTT. Translated, it gives CASSGKGYNSPLHF.

V is TRBV18 and J is TRBJ2-7; D is possibly TRBD1 (6 bases). Germline V gene data show CDR1 as KGHSH and CDR2 as LQKENI. Trimming removed 0 bases at V and 0 bases at J, with 18 bases between. The CDR3 is made up of 18 amino acids. In DNA form, the CDR3 reads TGTGCCAGCTCACCACCAAAGACGCATCGGACAGCCTCCTACGAGCAGTACTTC. It yields the protein CASSPPKTHRTASYEQYF. The full variable domain, its missing parts supplied by reference TRBV18 and TRBJ2-7, is NAGVMQNPRHLVRRRGQEARLRCSPMKGHSHVYWYRQLPEEGLKFMVYLQKENIIDESGMPKERFSAEFPKEGPSILRIQQVVRGDSAAYFCASSPPKTHRTASYEQYFGPGTRLTVT.

The gene calls are TRBV7-6 and TRBJ2-1, with 7 bases fitting TRBD2. The CDR3 totals 14 residues. V lost 1 base to trimming and J lost 4 bases; unmatched junction nucleotides: 1. Germline V gene data show CDR1 as SGHVS and CDR2 as FNYEAQ. CDR3 residues: CASSLGGGYNEQFF. The CDR3 DNA reads as TGTGCCAGCAGCTTAGGCGGGGGATACAATGAGCAGTTCTTC.

The chain has TRBV27 and TRBJ1-1; the D is unclear. Trimming stripped 8 bases from V and 1 base from J, with 11 bases between. The CDR3 runs to 13 residues. Per the germline V gene, CDR1 is MNHEY and CDR2 is SMNVEV (reference sequence). Written as DNA, the CDR3 is TGTGCCAGCCGCCTTTGGGCGAACACTGAAGCTTTCTTT. Its protein product is CASRLWANTEAFF.

The V gene is TRBV30, the J gene TRBJ2-2; TRBD1 agrees at 9 bases. The CDR3 length is 15 residues. The junction had 7 bases not matched to a gene; V was cut back by 2 bases and J by 6 bases. Germline V gives CDR1 GTSNPN, CDR2 SVGIG (reference sequence). The CDR3 DNA follows: TGTGCCTGGAGTAAGGGACAGGGCCGCTCCGGGGAGCTGTTTTTT. Protein: CAWSKGQGRSGELFF. The full variable domain, completed using reference TRBV30 and TRBJ2-2, is SQTIHQWPATLVQPVGSPLSLECTVEGTSNPNLYWYRQAAGRGLQLLFYSVGIGQISSEVPQNLSASRPQDRQFILSSKKLLLSDSGFYLCAWSKGQGRSGELFFGEGSRLTVL.

The chain couples TRBV13 to TRBJ2-2, with D perhaps TRBD1 (6 bases). The CDR3 is made up of 17 amino acids. Germline CDR1 PRHDT, CDR2 FYEKMQ (reference sequence). V was clipped by 5 bases and J by 4 bases, with 20 bases between them. In DNA, the CDR3 is TGTGCCAGCAGCCAGTCGCCCGGACAGACAAGCACCGGGGAGCTGTTTTTT. It yields the protein CASSQSPGQTSTGELFF.

This clone was recorded only once. The V call is TRBV5-1, the J call TRBJ1-3; TRBD1 matches at 10 bases. This CDR3 has 16 amino acids. J lost 2 bases, V lost 2 bases, and 4 bases had no gene match. Germline CDR1 is SGHRS and CDR2 is YFSETQ. The DNA for the CDR3 is TGCGCCAGCAGCTTCGAAGGACAGGGGGCTGGAAACACCATATATTTT. Its protein is CASSFEGQGAGNTIYF.

Concerning this clone: The identical CDR3 is also encoded by other nucleotide sequences in the sample. The chain recombines TRBV4-1 with TRBJ1-3, with TRBD1 as a possible D gene (5 bases). CDR1 and CDR2 from the germline V gene are MGHRA and YSYEKL. V lost 3 bases and J 8 bases, leaving 17 bases between the germline ends. The CDR3 extends over 15 amino acids. The CDR3 loop reads CASSQDGGAGYTIYF. CDR3 in DNA: TGCGCCAGCAGCCAGGATGGGGGAGCGGGGTACACCATATATTTT.

J is TRBJ2-7 and V is TRBV5-4; D ambiguous. Trimming pared 4 bases from V and 2 bases from J, leaving 7 bases between. The CDR3 totals 12 residues. Per germline, CDR1 SGHNT and CDR2 YYREEE (reference sequence). CDR3 sequence (DNA): TGTGCCAGCAGCGGGCAGGCCTACGAGCAGTACTTC. Protein: CASSGQAYEQYF.

V and J are TRBV5-6 and TRBJ2-5; the match to TRBD2 covers 7 bases. V dropped 2 bases and J dropped 2; count of bases not matched to a gene: 3. The V gene's germline CDR1 is SGHDT and CDR2 YYEEEE. This CDR3 is built from 14 residues. CDR3 loop: CASSFPSGQETQYF. CDR3 sequence (DNA): TGTGCCAGCAGCTTTCCTAGCGGACAAGAGACCCAGTACTTC.

V usage is TRBV7-9 and J usage is TRBJ2-3; tentative D call: TRBD1 (6 bases). The CDR3 extends over 14 amino acids. V lost 5 bases and J lost 4, with 13 bases in between. Looked up from germline, CDR1 is SEHNR and CDR2 is FQNEAQ (reference sequence). The chain's CDR3 is CASSGVGAPDTQYF. CDR3 bases: TGTGCCAGCAGCGGGGTGGGGGCCCCAGATACGCAGTATTTT.

This chain joins TRBV7-2 and TRBJ2-7; 11 nucleotides agree with TRBD1. The trim removed 3 bases at V and 2 bases at J, leaving 3 bases unmatched. Germline V CDR1 and CDR2: SGHTA, FQGNSA. The CDR3 loop spans 15 amino acids. CDR3 bases: TGTGCCAGCAGCTTCGGACAGGGGGCGGCCTACGAGCAGTACTTC. It specifies CASSFGQGAAYEQYF.

The gene calls are TRBV19 and TRBJ1-6, with D perhaps TRBD1 (6 bases). V was clipped by 4 bases and J by 10 bases, with 14 bases between them. The germline gives CDR1 LNHDA, CDR2 SQIVND (reference sequence). This CDR3 is 14 amino acids long. CDR3 residues: CASSRSRGLSPLHF. The DNA for the CDR3 is TGTGCCAGTAGTAGATCCAGGGGTCTCTCACCCCTCCACTTT.

The J gene is TRBJ2-3, the V gene TRBV5-4; possibly TRBD1 for D (6 bases). The germline V gene has CDR1 SGHNT and CDR2 YYREEE (reference sequence). Trimming took 4 bases from V and 6 from J, leaving 12 bases between them. The CDR3 spans 13 residues. The CDR3: CASSEDRRDTQYF. In nucleotides, the CDR3 is TGTGCCAGCAGCGAAGACAGGCGGGATACGCAGTATTTT. The whole variable domain, remainder taken from reference TRBV5-4 and TRBJ2-3, is ETGVTQSPTHLIKTRGQQVTLRCSSQSGHNTVSWYQQALGQGPQFIFQYYREEENGRGNFPPRFSGLQFPNYSSELNVNALELDDSALYLCASSEDRRDTQYFGPGTRLTVL.

The rearrangement uses TRBV14 and TRBJ2-7; D possibly corresponds to TRBD2 (6 bases). CDR3 length: 15 residues. Germline V lookup: CDR1 SGHDN, CDR2 FVKESK. V gave up 1 base and J gave up 2 bases, with 12 bases separating them. The CDR3 is CASSQVAGTPYEQYF. DNA of the CDR3: TGTGCCAGCAGCCAAGTGGCAGGGACTCCCTACGAGCAGTACTTC.

This chain connects TRBV18 to TRBJ1-3; D is ambiguous. This CDR3 comprises 16 residues. V lost 1 base to trimming and J lost 1 base, with 11 bases between them. Germline V gene data show CDR1 as KGHSH and CDR2 as LQKENI. The CDR3 DNA sequence: TGTGCCAGCTCACCACGGATTTTAGTATCTGGAAACACCATATATTTT. This gives the protein CASSPRILVSGNTIYF.

J is TRBJ1-1 and V is TRBV2; 10 nucleotides align to TRBD1. CDR1 SNHLY and CDR2 FYNNEI come from the germline V gene. CDR3 length: 14 amino acids. V was clipped by 8 bases and J by 5 bases; unmatched bases: 8. The CDR3 reads CASAGDRGRTEAFF. The CDR3 coding sequence is TGTGCCAGCGCGGGGGACAGGGGCAGGACTGAAGCTTTCTTT.

CDR3 region: CASRRQIGSSETQYF. As DNA, the CDR3 is TGTGCCAGCAGGCGTCAGATTGGGAGCTCAGAGACCCAGTACTTC. This chain uses TRBV7-2 with TRBJ2-5; tentative D call: TRBD2 (5 bases). The CDR3 totals 15 residues. Germline assignment: CDR1 SGHTA and CDR2 FQGNSA. The V and J ends lost 6 bases and 4 bases respectively, with 18 bases between them. The variable domain in full, completed from reference TRBV7-2 and TRBJ2-5, reads GAGVSQSPSNKVTEKGKDVELRCDPISGHTALYWYRQSLGQGLEFLIYFQGNSAPDKSGLPSDRFSAERTGGSVSTLTIQRTQQEDSAVYLCASRRQIGSSETQYFGPGTRLLVL.

The gene calls are TRBV5-8 and TRBJ1-4; no definite D call. The CDR3 runs 14 residues. CDR1 is SGHTS, CDR2 YDEGEE, per germline. The ends were cut back, 4 bases at V and 0 bases at J, with 7 bases in the middle. The CDR3 bases are TGTGCCAGCAGCCGACTCTCAACTAATGAAAAACTGTTTTTT. Its protein product is CASSRLSTNEKLFF.

The genes are TRBV7-9 and TRBJ2-7; TRBD1 agrees at 7 bases. Germline V gene data show CDR1 as SEHNR and CDR2 as FQNEAQ (reference sequence). V lost 6 bases and J lost 3; bases outside the gene matches: 8. This CDR3 has 14 amino acids. DNA for the CDR3: TGTGCCAGCAGTATCGGGACAGTCCTCTACGAGCAGTACTTC. It is translated as CASSIGTVLYEQYF. Looking up the rest from reference TRBV7-9 and TRBJ2-7 gives the full variable domain: DTGVSQNPRHKITKRGQNVTFRCDPISEHNRLYWYRQTLGQGPEFLTYFQNEAQLEKSRLLSDRFSAERPKGSFSTLEIQRTEQGDSAMYLCASSIGTVLYEQYFGPGTRLTVT.

This clone has a handful of counts. The genes are TRBV7-3 and TRBJ2-3; D is unclear. The V gene lost 11 bases and the J gene lost 2 bases, with 14 bases spanning the gap. The CDR3 contains 13 residues. CDR1 SGHTA and CDR2 FQGTGA come from the germline V gene. CDR3 in amino acids: CASSSRPTDTQYF. The CDR3 DNA reads TGTGCCTCCTCGTCACGGCCCACAGATACGCAGTATTTT. Full variable domain (outside the CDR3, taken from reference TRBV7-3 and TRBJ2-3): GAGVSQTPSNKVTEKGKYVELRCDPISGHTALYWYRQSLGQGPEFLIYFQGTGAADDSGLPNDRFFAVRPEGSVSTLKIQRTERGDSAVYLCASSSRPTDTQYFGPGTRLTVL.

This clone was seen a few times. The CDR3 is CASSLSNYRDRAALAEAFF. The CDR3 coding sequence is TGTGCCAGCAGCTTATCAAACTACCGGGACAGGGCCGCTTTGGCTGAAGCTTTCTTT. The chain joins TRBV11-2 to TRBJ1-1; TRBD1 aligns across 9 bases. CDR3 length equals 19 residues. After removal of 2 bases from V and 6 bases from J, the junction contained 19 bases not matched to a gene. Per the germline V gene, CDR1 is SGHAT and CDR2 is FQNNGV.

This sequence joins TRBV5-4 and TRBJ2-7, with D perhaps matching TRBD1 (7 bases). Deletions cut 3 bases from V and 3 bases from J, with 19 bases between. The CDR3 loop spans 16 amino acids. Germline lookup yields CDR1 SGHNT and CDR2 YYREEE (reference sequence). CDR3 DNA sequence: TGTGCCAGCAGCTCCCCTGGTTGGCAGGGGGGCTACGAGCAGTACTTC. Protein product: CASSSPGWQGGYEQYF.

V usage is TRBV28 and J usage is TRBJ2-7; weak D call: TRBD2 (5 bases). The CDR3 sequence is 12 residues long. Between the trimmed V and J ends, which lost 6 bases and 6 bases, there was a span of 12 bases. Germline CDR1 reads MDHEN; CDR2 reads SYDVKM. CDR3 bases: TGTGCCAGCAGCCGTCGGGGTGGCGAGCAGTACTTC. Residues: CASSRRGGEQYF.

This chain joins TRBV7-9 and TRBJ2-1; D gene ambiguous. This CDR3 contains 14 residues. V shed 3 bases and J shed 4 bases, with 10 bases lying between them. Germline V gene sequence: CDR1 SEHNR, CDR2 FQNEAQ (reference sequence). CDR3 region: CASSFSSVYNEQFF. CDR3 sequence (DNA): TGTGCCAGCAGCTTTTCGTCGGTTTACAATGAGCAGTTCTTC.

The chain links TRBV6-5 to TRBJ2-7; a possible D gene is TRBD2 (5 bases). CDR3 length equals 15 residues. V lost 7 bases and J lost 1, with 17 bases in between. Germline-derived CDR1 and CDR2 are MNHEY and SVGAGI. CDR3 sequence (DNA): TGTGCCAGCACCCCTACGGAGGCTGATTCCTACGAGCAGTACTTC. It is translated as CASTPTEADSYEQYF.